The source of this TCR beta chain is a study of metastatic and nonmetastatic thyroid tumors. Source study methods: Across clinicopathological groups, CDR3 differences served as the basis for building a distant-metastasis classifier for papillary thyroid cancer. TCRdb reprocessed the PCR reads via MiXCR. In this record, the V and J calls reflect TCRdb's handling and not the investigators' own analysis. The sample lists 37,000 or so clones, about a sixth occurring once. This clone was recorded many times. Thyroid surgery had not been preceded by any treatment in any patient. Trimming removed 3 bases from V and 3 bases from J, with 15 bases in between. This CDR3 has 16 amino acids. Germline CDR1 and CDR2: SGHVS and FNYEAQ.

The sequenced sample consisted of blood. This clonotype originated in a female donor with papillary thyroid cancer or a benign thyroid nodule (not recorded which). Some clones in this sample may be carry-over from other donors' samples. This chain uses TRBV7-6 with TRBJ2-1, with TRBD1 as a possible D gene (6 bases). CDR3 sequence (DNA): TGTGCCAGCAGCTTCCTGACAGGTGACTTCTACAATGAGCAGTTCTTC. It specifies CASSFLTGDFYNEQFF.